The rows below give T cell receptor beta chains drawn from one sample of a study of T cells in Graves' hyperthyroidism and ophthalmopathy. MiXCR, applied by TCRdb to the multiplex PCR reads, yields one record per CDR3 protein. The table has 200,000 to 300,000 distinct CDR3 sequences, over 15% seen once; the top ten hold 25% to 30%. The specimen sequenced was blood. The source of these receptors is a woman aged 18-35 years with Graves' ophthalmopathy. CDR3s include the opening cysteine and the closing phenylalanine or tryptophan. The D gene is left open where the match is weak. Size values are once, few and many counts, or a class for expanded clones, and some rows have none.

V	J	length	D	size	CDR3	DNA
TRBV12-5	TRBJ1-1	16	NA	many	CASGFPTAWSGTEAFF	TGTGCTAGTGGTTTCCCGACAGCCTGGAGTGGAACTGAAGCTTTCTTT
TRBV12-3/TRBV12-4	TRBJ2-6	14	NA	many	CASRRDIGANVLTF	TGTGCCAGCAGGAGGGACATCGGGGCCAACGTCCTGACTTTC
TRBV11-2	TRBJ2-2	18	TRBD2	many	CASSFPRTSGRDIGELFF	TGTGCCAGCAGCTTCCCGAGGACTAGCGGGAGGGATATCGGGGAGCTGTTTTTT
TRBV20-1	TRBJ1-2	14	NA	many	CSARPDRDRYGYTF	TGCAGTGCTAGGCCAGACAGAGATCGCTATGGCTACACCTTC
TRBV18	TRBJ1-1	14	NA	once	CASSPARANTEAFF	TGTGCCAGCTCACCAGCCAGAGCGAACACTGAAGCTTTCTTT
TRBV27	TRBJ2-7	16	TRBD1	many	CASSTHRGLLTYEQYF	TGTGCCAGCAGTACCCACAGGGGGCTTTTAACCTACGAGCAGTACTTC
TRBV20-1	TRBJ1-5	13	NA	NA	CSARMGGNQPQHF	TGCAGTGCTAGAATGGGCGGAAATCAGCCCCAGCATTTT
TRBV6-2/TRBV6-3	TRBJ2-2	17	NA	few	CASSYSGAPVNTGELFF	TGTGCCAGCAGTTACTCTGGGGCGCCCGTTAACACCGGGGAGCTGTTTTTT
TRBV11-2	TRBJ2-7	12	NA	many	CASSFPSHEQYF	TGTGCCAGCAGCTTTCCCAGCCACGAGCAGTACTTC
TRBV19	TRBJ2-2	13	NA	NA	CASINTNTGELFF	TGTGCCAGTATCAACACGAACACCGGGGAGCTGTTTTTT
TRBV7-2	TRBJ2-4	12	TRBD2	many	CASSPESGAQYF	TGTGCCAGCAGCCCAGAGAGCGGGGCTCAGTACTTC
TRBV5-1	TRBJ2-7	16	NA	many	CASSDELGAGSYEQYF	TGCGCCAGCAGCGACGAGCTAGGGGCCGGCTCCTACGAGCAGTACTTC
TRBV6-1	TRBJ1-3	15	NA	many	CASSEAGGAGNTIYF	TGTGCCAGCAGTGAAGCCGGGGGTGCTGGAAACACCATATATTTT
TRBV7-3	TRBJ2-1	16	TRBD2	few	CASSLTTSGSSNEQFF	TGTGCCAGCAGCTTAACGACTAGCGGGAGTTCGAATGAGCAGTTCTTC
TRBV27	TRBJ2-7	14	NA	many	CASSSGAGPYEQYF	TGTGCCAGCAGTTCGGGCGCGGGGCCTTACGAGCAGTACTTC
TRBV6-2/TRBV6-3	TRBJ2-5	14	TRBD1	many	CASSLDRGWETQYF	TGTGCCAGCAGCCTTGACAGGGGCTGGGAGACCCAGTACTTC
TRBV30	TRBJ1-1	11	NA	many	CAWQVNTEAFF	TGTGCCTGGCAAGTGAACACTGAAGCTTTCTTT
TRBV20-1	TRBJ2-5	12	TRBD2	many	CSGEGRGETQYF	TGCAGTGGAGAAGGGAGGGGAGAGACCCAGTACTTC
TRBV2	TRBJ1-1	15	NA	many	CASSVGPGVNTEAFF	TGTGCCAGCAGTGTGGGGCCGGGCGTAAACACTGAAGCTTTCTTT
TRBV30	TRBJ1-1	13	NA	many	CAWSARGDTEAFF	TGTGCCTGGAGCGCCCGGGGGGACACTGAAGCTTTCTTT
TRBV30	TRBJ2-7	11	NA	many	CAWMEGYEQYF	TGTGCCTGGATGGAGGGCTACGAGCAGTACTTC
TRBV20-1	TRBJ2-2	18	TRBD2	many	CSARDYPSGATNTGELFF	TGCAGTGCTAGAGATTACCCTAGCGGAGCGACGAACACCGGGGAGCTGTTTTTT
TRBV5-5	TRBJ2-7	14	NA	NA	CASSWARTAYEQYF	TGTGCCAGCAGCTGGGCTCGGACAGCTTACGAGCAGTACTTC
TRBV27	TRBJ1-5	17	TRBD1	many	CASSSVPGGPSNQPQHF	TGTGCCAGCAGTTCCGTCCCAGGGGGCCCTAGCAATCAGCCCCAGCATTTT
TRBV11-2	TRBJ2-1	14	NA	many	CASSLTEGFKEQFF	TGTGCCAGCAGCTTAACTGAGGGGTTCAAGGAGCAGTTCTTC
TRBV12-3/TRBV12-4	TRBJ2-2	14	NA	many	CASSEVPAAGELFF	TGTGCCAGCAGCGAAGTCCCCGCCGCCGGGGAGCTGTTTTTT
TRBV20-1	TRBJ2-1	16	TRBD1	many	CSARASYRGTRNEQFF	TGCAGTGCTAGAGCGTCGTACAGGGGAACGAGAAATGAGCAGTTCTTC
TRBV12-3/TRBV12-4	TRBJ2-7	16	TRBD1	many	CASSTPGTGPPYEQYF	TGTGCCAGCAGTACTCCCGGGACAGGGCCTCCCTACGAGCAGTACTTC
TRBV7-3	TRBJ1-1	13	NA	many	CASSSTPNTEAFF	TGTGCCAGCAGTAGTACACCAAACACTGAAGCTTTCTTT
TRBV4-1	TRBJ2-1	17	TRBD2	many	CASSQDTSGPSSMKQFF	TGCGCCAGCAGCCAAGATACTAGCGGACCCTCTTCAATGAAGCAGTTCTTC
TRBV9	TRBJ2-7	16	TRBD2	NA	CASSALGTSGHNEQYF	TGTGCCAGCAGCGCCTTAGGGACTAGCGGGCACAATGAGCAGTACTTC
TRBV29-1	TRBJ1-2	13	NA	many	CSAAPKSAYGYTF	TGCAGCGCCGCCCCGAAATCCGCCTATGGCTACACCTTC
TRBV20-1	TRBJ2-6	15	NA	many	CSARTVGSGANVLTF	TGCAGTGCTAGAACCGTGGGCTCTGGGGCCAACGTCCTGACTTTC
TRBV5-1	TRBJ2-2	16	NA	many	CASSLLTQTNTGELFF	TGCGCCAGCAGCTTGTTAACACAGACGAACACCGGGGAGCTGTTTTTT
TRBV28	TRBJ1-1	13	NA	many	CASSGVSNTEAFF	TGTGCCAGCTCAGGGGTGTCGAACACTGAAGCTTTCTTT
TRBV29-1	TRBJ2-3	16	TRBD2	NA	CSVSYPGTSGTDTQYF	TGCAGCGTCTCCTACCCCGGGACTAGCGGCACAGATACGCAGTATTTT
TRBV7-9	TRBJ2-7	16	TRBD2	NA	CASSFTSGGKSYEQYF	TGTGCCAGCAGCTTTACTAGCGGGGGCAAATCCTACGAGCAGTACTTC